The sequence of this TCR beta chain was determined in a study of blood T cell repertoires in COVID-19 (dated by TCRdb to about 2020). With respect to the entire study: Samples from collaborators originated in the United States, Italy and Spain and spanned both the acute and convalescent phases of COVID-19. The material from the prospective study consisted of cDNA or gDNA derived from T cells, B-cell-depleted T cells, or PBMCs. The dataset comprised deeply sampled blood TCRbeta repertoires from subjects exposed to, actively infected with, or recovered from COVID-19. The repertoires were made available in a free public database intended to serve as a resource for research on the immune response to SARS-CoV-2. The samples were drawn from two sources: the first 160 participants of the ongoing ImmuneRACE study, and about 1,300 subjects contributed by 6 global collaborators. Sample metadata almost always included a de-identified subject ID, COVID-19 status, age in years and sex. Where available, HLA class I and class II types were taken from metadata supplied by the sample provider and were not determined by assay-based typing. Summary of the overall study and its limitations: The quantity of clinical and demographic metadata differed by source and by participant and was supplied without curation.

The immunoSEQ Assay, a bias-controlled multiplex PCR, was used to amplify TCRbeta CDR3 regions from genomic DNA. The original pipeline was this. Nucleated cell counts per sample were estimated from amplification of reference gene primers within the assay. To quantify the absolute abundance of each unique TCRbeta CDR3 rearrangement, sequence reads were collapsed and filtered. For each sample, productive Simpson clonality was calculated by taking the square root of Simpson's diversity index across productive rearrangements. This is the immuneACCESS table as TCRdb keeps it, with only in-frame sequences that have V and J called. A part of the clones is gone; compared with another copy, unresolved V genes explain less than half, and the rest is unexplained. The DNA was the basis for D and trimming; V, J and clone size are from that table. This sample lists 78,000 or so clones; about 91% were detected once. The ten most abundant clones make up 5% to 8% of the sample.

The collaborating institutions used their own protocols to collect whole blood in K2EDTA tubes. Collaborator samples were shipped for TCRbeta analysis as frozen whole blood, isolated PBMCs, or DNA extracted from either sample type. About this clone: No cognate antigen has been identified for it. One base away there is no much larger clone; base qualities are not given.

The CDR3 numbers 15 residues from cysteine through phenylalanine. Only CDR3 DNA remains: 45 bases, in frame from the first base. Taken from the germline V gene, the CDR1 and CDR2 loops are MDHEN and SYDVKM. The junction carries 12 bases between V and J, which are trimmed by 4 bases and 5 bases respectively. The chain links TRBV28 with TRBJ1-6, with no confident D gene call. Sequenced input: peripheral blood. The origin of this receptor is a woman aged 45 to 65 with acute or convalescent COVID-19. This receptor has the CDR3 CASSSARGNNSPLHF. The sequence in DNA is TGTGCCAGCAGTTCCGCCCGGGGAAATAATTCACCCCTCCACTTT.